These T cell receptor beta chains were read from a single sample in a study of T cell responses to AZD1222 COVID-19 vaccine. Some clones are missing from TCRdb's copy, which holds only in-frame ones; the method was immunoSEQ multiplex PCR. The sample lists around 100,000 clones, 87% occurring once. Material: peripheral blood, obtained 28 days after the second AZD1222 dose. Receptors originate from an adult who received the AZD1222 COVID-19 vaccine. Both conserved end residues are trimmed from each CDR3.

11	TRBV18	TRBJ1-1	ASSKYRDSEAF
13	TRBV7-3	TRBJ1-6	ASSLFGGGDSPLH
12	TRBV7-9	TRBJ2-3	ASSWDPSTDTQY
13	TRBV5-4	TRBJ2-1	ASSLGLAGYNEQF
17	TRBV27	TRBJ2-1	ASSPSGTSGSFSYNEQF
7	TRBV20-1	TRBJ1-1	SADGGAF
16	TRBV24-1	TRBJ2-6	ATSREKDRGPGANVLT
12	TRBV7-2	TRBJ1-4	ASSFHRPSGELF
12	TRBV6-5	TRBJ1-3	ASSPGPSGNTIY
13	TRBV7-2	TRBJ1-1	ASSYTDGLNTEAF
10	TRBV28	TRBJ1-1	ASWGGYTEAF
13	TRBV7-2	TRBJ1-5	ASSYGQGQNQPQH
11	TRBV7-2	TRBJ1-1	ASSLDPNTEAF
11	TRBV28	TRBJ1-2	ASSFGRGYGYT
13	TRBV6-5	TRBJ1-4	ASSFSGTDNEKLF
14	TRBV10-3	TRBJ2-1	AISEGAGGNYNEQF
13	TRBV6-5	TRBJ2-7	ASNSGTSGSYEQY
9	TRBV6-5	TRBJ1-1	ASAVYTEAF
13	TRBV24-1	TRBJ2-3	ATGIKQSGPDTQY
12	TRBV24-1	TRBJ2-1	ATSPSGSYNEQF
15	TRBV9	TRBJ2-3	ASSPRQGQANTDTQY
13	TRBV28	TRBJ2-3	ASSFNGAGHGTQY
12	TRBV7-3	TRBJ2-7	ASSLSGQSDEQY
12	TRBV6-5	TRBJ2-7	ASSYADRGNEQY
17	TRBV12-5	TRBJ2-7	ASVRPGTSGRASLHEQY
11	TRBV3-1/TRBV3-2	TRBJ1-1	ASSLQGISEAF
14	TRBV4-1	TRBJ2-5	ASSQGSQGGRETQY
13	TRBV15	TRBJ1-4	ATSRGKGASEKLF
13	TRBV5-6	TRBJ1-2	ASSFPGQSSYGYT
10	TRBV2	TRBJ1-4	ASSGTVGKLF
12	TRBV6-5	TRBJ1-2	ASRPDRGVYGYT
12	TRBV10-3	TRBJ2-2	AIRQGGNAGELF
18	TRBV12-5	TRBJ1-1	ASGFDRDRGRFTFRTEAF
14	TRBV7-2	TRBJ2-1	ASSLYPSGRYLEQF
14	TRBV7-9	TRBJ1-1	ASSPRTGYMNTEAF
12	TRBV7-2	TRBJ1-1	ASSQGTAVRGAF
13	TRBV9	TRBJ2-3	ASSVTSGTGDTQY
12	TRBV23-1	TRBJ1-2	ASSQAGFLVGYT
15	TRBV15	TRBJ2-5	ATMSGKSGRIQETQY
12	TRBV7-9	TRBJ2-4	ASSPGLAGEQGN
12	TRBV5-4	TRBJ1-1	ASSLDGNYIKAF